The present T cell receptor beta chain was sequenced within a study of T cell responses to AZD1222 COVID-19 vaccine. Data came from immunoSEQ multiplex PCR; TCRdb stores just in-frame clones and leaves some out. The data show about 100,000 clones, about 93% seen once. The V and J ends lost 3 bases and 3 bases, in that order; junction bases with no gene match: 4. The germline V gene encodes CDR1 MDHEN and CDR2 SYDVKM. CDR3 length equals 14 residues. The chain has TRBV28 and TRBJ2-7, with 8 bases aligning to TRBD2. The clonotype originates from an adult in good health. Here the sequenced sample was peripheral blood, taken on day 0 of AZD1222 vaccination. The chain's CDR3 is CASSFPGTSYEQYF. In DNA form, the CDR3 reads TGTGCCAGCAGTTTCCCAGGGACTAGCTACGAGCAGTACTTC. The full variable domain, rest sourced from reference TRBV28 and TRBJ2-7, is DVKVTQSSRYLVKRTGEKVFLECVQDMDHENMFWYRQDPGLGLRLIYFSYDVKMKEKGDIPEGYSVSREKKERFSLILESASTNQTSMYLCASSFPGTSYEQYFGPGTRLTVT.